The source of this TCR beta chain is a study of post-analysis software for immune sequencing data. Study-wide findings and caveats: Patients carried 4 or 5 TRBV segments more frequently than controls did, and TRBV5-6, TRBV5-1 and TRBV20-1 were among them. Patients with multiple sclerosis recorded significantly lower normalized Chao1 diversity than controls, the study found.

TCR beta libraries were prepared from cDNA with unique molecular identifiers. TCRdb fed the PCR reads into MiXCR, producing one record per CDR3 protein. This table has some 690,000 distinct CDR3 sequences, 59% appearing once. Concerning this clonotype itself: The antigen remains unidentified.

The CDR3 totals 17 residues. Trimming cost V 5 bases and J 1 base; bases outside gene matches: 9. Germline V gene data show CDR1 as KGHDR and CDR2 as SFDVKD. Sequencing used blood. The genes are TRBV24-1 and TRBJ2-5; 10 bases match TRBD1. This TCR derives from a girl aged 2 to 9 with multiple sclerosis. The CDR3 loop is CATSASRTGGFQETQYF. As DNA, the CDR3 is TGTGCCACCAGTGCCAGCAGGACAGGGGGATTCCAAGAGACCCAGTACTTC.